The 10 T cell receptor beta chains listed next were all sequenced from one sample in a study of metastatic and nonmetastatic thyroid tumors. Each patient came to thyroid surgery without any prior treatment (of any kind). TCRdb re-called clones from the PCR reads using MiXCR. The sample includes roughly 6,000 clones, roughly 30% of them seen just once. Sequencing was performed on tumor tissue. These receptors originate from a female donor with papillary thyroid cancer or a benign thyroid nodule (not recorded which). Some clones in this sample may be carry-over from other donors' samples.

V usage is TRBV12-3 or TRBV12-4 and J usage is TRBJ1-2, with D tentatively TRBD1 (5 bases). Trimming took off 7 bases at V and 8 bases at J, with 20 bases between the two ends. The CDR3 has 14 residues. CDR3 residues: CASTWGSEKGGYTF. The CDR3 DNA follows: TGTGCCAGCACTTGGGGCAGCGAGAAGGGGGGCTACACCTTC.

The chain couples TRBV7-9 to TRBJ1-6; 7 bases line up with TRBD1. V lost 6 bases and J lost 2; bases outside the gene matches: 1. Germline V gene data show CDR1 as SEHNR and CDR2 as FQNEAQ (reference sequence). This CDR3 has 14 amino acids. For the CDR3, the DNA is TGTGCCAGCAGGGGGACAGCCTATAATTCACCCCTCCACTTT. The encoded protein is CASRGTAYNSPLHF.

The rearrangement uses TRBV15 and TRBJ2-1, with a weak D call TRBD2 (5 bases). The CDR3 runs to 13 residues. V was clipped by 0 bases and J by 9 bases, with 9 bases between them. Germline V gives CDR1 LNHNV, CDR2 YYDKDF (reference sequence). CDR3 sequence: CATSRDHRGEQFF. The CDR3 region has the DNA TGTGCCACCAGCAGAGATCACCGGGGTGAGCAGTTCTTC.

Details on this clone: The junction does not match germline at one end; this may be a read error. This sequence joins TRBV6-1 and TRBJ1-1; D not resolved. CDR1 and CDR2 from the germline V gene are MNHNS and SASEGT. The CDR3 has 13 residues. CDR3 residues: CASPGPTNTKAFF. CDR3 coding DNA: TGTGCCAGTCCCGGACCCACGAACACTAAAGCTTTCTTT.

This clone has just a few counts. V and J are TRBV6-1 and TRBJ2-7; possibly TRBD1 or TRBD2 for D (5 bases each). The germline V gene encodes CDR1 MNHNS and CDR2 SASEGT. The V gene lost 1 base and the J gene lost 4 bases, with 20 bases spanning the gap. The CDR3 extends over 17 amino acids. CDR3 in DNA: TGTGCCAGCAGTGAAGAGGTGGGACCGGGCCCCAATTACGAGCAGTACTTC. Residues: CASSEEVGPGPNYEQYF.

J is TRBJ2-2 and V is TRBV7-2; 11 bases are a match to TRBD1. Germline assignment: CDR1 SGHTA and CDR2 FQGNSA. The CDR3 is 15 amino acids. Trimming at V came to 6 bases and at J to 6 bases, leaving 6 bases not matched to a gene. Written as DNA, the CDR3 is TGTGCCAGCAGGCCCGGGACAGGGGGTCCCGGGGAGCTGTTTTTT. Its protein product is CASRPGTGGPGELFF.

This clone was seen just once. CDR3 in DNA: TGTGCCAGCACCTGGACTAGCGGGAGCCACAATGAGCAGTTCTTC. Translation: CASTWTSGSHNEQFF. The chain uses TRBV11-1 and TRBJ2-1, with 13 bases aligning to TRBD2. The germline CDR1 and CDR2 sequences are SGHAT and FQDESV (reference sequence). CDR3 length equals 15 residues. V shed 7 bases, J shed 5 bases, and the junction held 5 bases outside the gene matches.

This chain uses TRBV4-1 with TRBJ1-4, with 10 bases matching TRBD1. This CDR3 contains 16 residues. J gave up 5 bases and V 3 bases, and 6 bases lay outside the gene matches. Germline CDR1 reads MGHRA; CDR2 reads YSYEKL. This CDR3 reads CASSHPPGQGNEKLFF. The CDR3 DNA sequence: TGCGCCAGCAGCCATCCACCGGGACAGGGGAATGAAAAACTGTTTTTT.

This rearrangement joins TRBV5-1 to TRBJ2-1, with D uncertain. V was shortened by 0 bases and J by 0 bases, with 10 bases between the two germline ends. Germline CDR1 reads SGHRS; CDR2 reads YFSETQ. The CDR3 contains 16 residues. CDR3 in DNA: TGCGCCAGCAGCTTGGCTGGAGTTTACTCCTACAATGAGCAGTTCTTC. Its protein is CASSLAGVYSYNEQFF.

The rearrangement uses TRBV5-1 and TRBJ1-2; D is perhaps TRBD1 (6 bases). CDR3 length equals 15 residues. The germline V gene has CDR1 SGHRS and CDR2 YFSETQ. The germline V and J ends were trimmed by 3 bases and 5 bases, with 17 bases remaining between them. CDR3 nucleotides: TGCGCCAGCAGCTCAGGGGAGGGGATACGGTATGGCTACACCTTC. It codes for CASSSGEGIRYGYTF.